This paragraph covers one T cell receptor beta chain sequence. Germline CDR1 and CDR2: SGHTA and FQGTGA. The ends lost 0 bases at V and 3 bases at J; junction bases unmatched: 8. The CDR3 has 16 amino acids. Measured with immunoSEQ multiplex PCR; TCRdb has only the in-frame clones, and not every one. There are about 74,000 clones in the sample; around nine tenths occur only once, and 0.41% lies in the top ten. This entry comes from a study of technical replicates of blood from several donors. This chain joins TRBV7-3 and TRBJ2-7; 7 bases fit TRBD1. The sequence was obtained from a human donor in good health. Material for sequencing was T cells isolated from PBMCs. CDR3 in amino acids: CASSLTPTGKGYEQYF. The CDR3 nucleotides are TGTGCCAGCAGCTTAACGCCGACAGGGAAGGGCTACGAGCAGTACTTC.